Below, one T cell receptor beta chain is given with its context. The antigen is undetermined. Sequenced by immunoSEQ multiplex PCR; TCRdb stores in-frame clones only, minus some. Of approximately 79,000 clones listed, under 90% were seen once; the top ten hold 1.3%. These data originate in a study of T cell responses to AZD1222 COVID-19 vaccine. General study results and limits: With two AZD1222 doses given, Spike-specific TCR breadth and depth both rose. Females made up more of the donors, who were largely white British, and clonal diversity may have come out too low. At study baseline, merely six AZD1222 recipients were seropositive. Without day 14 samples, only post-peak T cell repertoires were studied.

The specimen was peripheral blood, collected 28 days after the second AZD1222 dose. This receptor was identified in an adult who received the AZD1222 COVID-19 vaccine.

CDR3 residues: CASSPRESPLGTEAFF. CDR3 DNA sequence: TGTGCCAGCTCACCACGAGAATCCCCTTTGGGGACTGAAGCTTTCTTT. V is TRBV18 and J is TRBJ1-1, with D hard to call. CDR1 is KGHSH and CDR2 is LQKENI in the germline V gene. Trimming took 1 base from V and 5 from J, leaving 17 bases between them. The CDR3 consists of 16 residues.